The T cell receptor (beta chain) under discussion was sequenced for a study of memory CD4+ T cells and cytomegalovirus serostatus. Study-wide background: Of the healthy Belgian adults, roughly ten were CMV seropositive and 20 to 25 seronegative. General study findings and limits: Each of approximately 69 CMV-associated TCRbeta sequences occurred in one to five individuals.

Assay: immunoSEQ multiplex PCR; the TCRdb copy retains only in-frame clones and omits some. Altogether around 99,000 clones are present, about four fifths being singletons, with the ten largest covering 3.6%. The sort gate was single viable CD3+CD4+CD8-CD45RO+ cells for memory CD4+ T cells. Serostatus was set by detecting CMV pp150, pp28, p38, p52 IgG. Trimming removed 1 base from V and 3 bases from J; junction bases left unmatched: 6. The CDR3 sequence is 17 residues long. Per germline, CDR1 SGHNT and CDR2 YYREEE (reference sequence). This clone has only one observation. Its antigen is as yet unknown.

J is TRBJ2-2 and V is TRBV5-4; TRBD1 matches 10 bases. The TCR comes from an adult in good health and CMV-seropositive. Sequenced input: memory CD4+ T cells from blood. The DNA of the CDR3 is TGTGCCAGCAGCTTGATATTGGACAGGGGGGACACCGGGGAGCTGTTTTTT. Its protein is CASSLILDRGDTGELFF.